The present T cell receptor (beta chain) was sequenced within a study of blood T cell repertoires in COVID-19. The wider study: Researchers got acute and convalescent COVID-19 samples from the United States, Italy and Spain. PBMCs, B-cell-depleted T cells, or T cells were the source of the cDNA or gDNA that made up the material.

Each participant's cohort was designated according to participant-reported clinical history. For recovered donors of Cohort 3, there were two negative PCRs, clearance, or symptom resolution. CDR3 length: 15 residues. Per the germline V gene, CDR1 is LNHDA and CDR2 is SQIVND (reference sequence). Germline trimming cut 4 bases from V and 1 base from J; bases unmatched to any gene: 4. Some clones are missing from TCRdb's copy, which holds only in-frame ones; the method was immunoSEQ multiplex PCR. Among about 150,000 clones listed, about 86% were seen once. The V and J genes are TRBV19 and TRBJ1-1, with TRBD1 matching 9 bases. The clonotype comes from a man aged 45-65 years who had recovered from COVID-19. The sequencing input was PBMCs or T cells enriched from blood (not recorded which). CDR3 protein: CASSRGQGRNTEAFF. CDR3 coding DNA: TGTGCCAGTAGTAGGGGACAGGGAAGGAACACTGAAGCTTTCTTT.